This TCR beta chain was sequenced for a study of shared clonotypes between healthy human individuals. Findings and caveats of the study: Naive subsets, compared against memory subsets, generally had larger estimated richness values. The study drew on few donors, limiting represented genetic and exposure-history diversity. Generation probability values for non-shared clonotypes were lower than those for clonotypes shared by all four donors. The study sampled only blood, and tissue repertoires likely differ.

Naive CD8 isolation took CD45RO-negative cells positively selected for CCR7 and excluded terminally differentiated effector memory CD45RA+ cells. For this clone: What it recognizes is unknown.

CDR3 size: 17 residues. V dropped 1 base and J dropped 5; count of bases not matched to a gene: 8. Per germline, CDR1 SGHAT and CDR2 FQNNGV. The repertoire was sequenced with immunoSEQ multiplex PCR; TCRdb's copy has only in-frame clones and lacks some. The table records around 560,000 clones, 95% of them present only once. The chain uses TRBV11-2 and TRBJ2-3; 11 nucleotides align to TRBD2. This receptor was obtained from a woman in her twenties or thirties in good health. The sequenced sample was naive CD8+ T cells sorted from blood. The CDR3 region has the DNA TGTGCCAGCAGCTTAGGGGTAGCGGGAGGGCAAGGAGATACGCAGTATTTT. Amino acids: CASSLGVAGGQGDTQYF.